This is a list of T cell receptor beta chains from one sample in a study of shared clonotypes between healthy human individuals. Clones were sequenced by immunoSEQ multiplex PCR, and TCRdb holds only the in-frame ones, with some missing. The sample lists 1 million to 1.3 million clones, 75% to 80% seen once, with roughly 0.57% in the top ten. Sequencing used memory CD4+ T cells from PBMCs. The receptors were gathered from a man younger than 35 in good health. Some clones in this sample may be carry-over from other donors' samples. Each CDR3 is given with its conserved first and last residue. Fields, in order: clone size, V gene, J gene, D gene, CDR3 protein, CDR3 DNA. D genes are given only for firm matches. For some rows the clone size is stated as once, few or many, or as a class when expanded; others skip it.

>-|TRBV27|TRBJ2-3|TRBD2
CASSSSRGGAMDTQYF
TGTGCCAGCAGTTCCTCCCGCGGGGGGGCGATGGATACGCAGTATTTT
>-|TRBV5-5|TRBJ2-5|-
CASSRGTSSSGETQYF
TGTGCCAGCAGCCGGGGGACTTCGAGCTCGGGGGAGACCCAGTACTTC
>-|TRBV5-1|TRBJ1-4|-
CASSLAGVNGNEKLFF
TGCGCCAGCAGCTTGGCAGGGGTGAATGGGAATGAAAAACTGTTTTTT
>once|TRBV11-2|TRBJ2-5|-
CASSFLGGYQETQYF
TGTGCCAGCAGCTTTTTAGGGGGGTACCAAGAGACCCAGTACTTC
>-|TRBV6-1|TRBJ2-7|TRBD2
CASSDGSSGPYEQYF
TGTGCCAGCAGTGATGGTTCTAGCGGACCCTACGAGCAGTACTTC
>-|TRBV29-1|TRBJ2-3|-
CSVERAESSTDTQYF
TGCAGCGTTGAACGAGCGGAATCTAGCACAGATACGCAGTATTTT
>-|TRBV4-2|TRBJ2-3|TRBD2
CASSRTSGKTDTQYF
TGTGCCAGCAGCCGGACTAGCGGGAAGACAGATACGCAGTATTTT
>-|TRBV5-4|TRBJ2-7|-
CASSSPTVYEQYF
TGTGCCAGCAGCTCACCGACAGTCTACGAGCAGTACTTC
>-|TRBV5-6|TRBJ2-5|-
CASSSQRNDLWGTQYF
TGTGCCAGCAGCTCCCAGCGGAACGATCTTTGGGGGACCCAGTACTTC
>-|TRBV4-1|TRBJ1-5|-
CASSQDSGARGKQPQHF
TGCGCCAGCAGCCAAGATTCCGGCGCGAGGGGGAAACAGCCCCAGCATTTT
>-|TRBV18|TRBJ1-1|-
CASPRASSPTEAFF
TGTGCCAGCCCTCGGGCCAGCTCTCCCACTGAAGCTTTCTTT
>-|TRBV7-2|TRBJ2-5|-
CASSPEWAEETQYF
TGTGCCAGCAGCCCCGAATGGGCGGAGGAGACCCAGTACTTC
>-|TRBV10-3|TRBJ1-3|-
CAISEQFGDTSGNTIYF
TGTGCCATCAGTGAACAGTTTGGCGACACCTCTGGAAACACCATATATTTT
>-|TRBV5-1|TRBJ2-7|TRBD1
CASSQGQGAEQYF
TGCGCCAGCAGCCAAGGACAGGGGGCCGAGCAGTACTTC
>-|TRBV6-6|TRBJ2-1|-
CASSLGPSSYNEQFF
TGTGCCAGCAGTTTAGGGCCGAGCTCCTACAATGAGCAGTTCTTC
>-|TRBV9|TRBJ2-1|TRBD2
CASSVSGTPYNEQFF
TGTGCCAGCAGCGTGAGCGGGACCCCCTACAATGAGCAGTTCTTC
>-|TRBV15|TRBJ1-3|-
CATSRDPWATGNTIYF
TGTGCCACCAGCAGAGATCCCTGGGCCACTGGAAACACCATATATTTT
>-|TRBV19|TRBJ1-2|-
CASSPVRVYYGYTF
TGTGCCAGTAGCCCGGTACGGGTCTACTATGGCTACACCTTC
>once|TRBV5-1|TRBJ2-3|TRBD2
CASSRGTTTDTQYF
TGCGCCAGCAGCCGTGGGACTACCACAGATACGCAGTATTTT
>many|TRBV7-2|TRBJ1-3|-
CASSPRGHTIYF
TGTGCCAGCAGCCCCCGGGGGCACACCATATATTTT
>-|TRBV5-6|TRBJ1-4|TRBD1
CASSPGTVSNEKLFF
TGTGCCAGCAGCCCCGGGACAGTATCGAATGAAAAACTGTTTTTT
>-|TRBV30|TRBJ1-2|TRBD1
CAWKRASQGAYGYTF
TGTGCCTGGAAGAGGGCCTCGCAGGGGGCCTATGGCTACACCTTC
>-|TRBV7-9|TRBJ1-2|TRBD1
CASSPGTGRFDAF
TGTGCCAGCAGCCCCGGGACAGGGCGCTTCGACGCCTTC
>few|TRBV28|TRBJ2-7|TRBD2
CASSSIGLAGAYEQYF
TGTGCCAGCAGTTCCATAGGACTAGCGGGAGCCTACGAGCAGTACTTC
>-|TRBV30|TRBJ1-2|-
CAWTVLRTPTNYGYTF
TGTGCCTGGACTGTATTGAGGACTCCAACTAACTATGGCTACACCTTC
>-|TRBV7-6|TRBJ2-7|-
CASSRAGSYEQYF
TGTGCCAGCAGCCGAGCAGGGTCCTACGAGCAGTACTTC
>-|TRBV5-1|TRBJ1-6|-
CASSKTGNRDSPLHF
TGCGCCAGCAGCAAAACAGGGAATAGGGATTCACCCCTCCACTTT
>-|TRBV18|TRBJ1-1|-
CASSPESSLNTEAFF
TGTGCCAGCTCACCTGAGAGCAGCTTGAACACTGAAGCTTTCTTT
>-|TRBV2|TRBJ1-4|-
CASSLWFGFPFF
TGTGCCAGCAGTTTGTGGTTTGGGTTTCCGTTTTTT
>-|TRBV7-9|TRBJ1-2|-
CASSDRTNYGYTF
TGTGCCAGCAGTGACAGGACTAACTATGGCTACACCTTC
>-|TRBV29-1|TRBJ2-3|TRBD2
CSVRAGVNTDTQYF
TGCAGCGTTAGAGCGGGAGTGAACACAGATACGCAGTATTTT
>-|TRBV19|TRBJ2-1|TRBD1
CASSTRGTSYNEQFF
TGTGCCAGTAGTACCAGGGGGACCTCCTACAATGAGCAGTTCTTC
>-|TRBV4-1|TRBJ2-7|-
CASSPGAGAYEQYF
TGCGCCAGCAGCCCAGGGGCGGGAGCCTACGAGCAGTACTTC
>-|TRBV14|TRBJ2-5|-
CASSQDPQTQYF
TGTGCCAGCAGCCAAGATCCGCAGACCCAGTACTTC
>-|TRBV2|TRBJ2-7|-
CASSGQGRDPSYEQYF
TGTGCCAGCAGTGGCCAGGGGAGGGACCCATCCTACGAGCAGTACTTC
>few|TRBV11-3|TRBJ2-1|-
CASSVANNEQFF
TGTGCCAGCAGCGTTGCCAACAATGAGCAGTTCTTC
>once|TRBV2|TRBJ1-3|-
CASDPRAGSGNTIYF
TGTGCCAGCGACCCCCGGGCAGGGTCTGGAAACACCATATATTTT
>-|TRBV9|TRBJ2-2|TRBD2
CASSTRTSGRVGELFF
TGTGCCAGCAGCACAAGGACTAGCGGGAGGGTCGGGGAGCTGTTTTTT
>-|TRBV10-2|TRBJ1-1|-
CASSESKVAFF
TGCGCCAGCAGTGAGTCGAAGGTCGCTTTCTTT
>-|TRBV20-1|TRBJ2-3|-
CSASTHTQYF
TGCAGTGCCAGCACACATACGCAGTATTTT
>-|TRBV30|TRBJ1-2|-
CAWRKDENYGYTF
TGTGCCTGGAGAAAAGATGAGAACTATGGCTACACCTTC
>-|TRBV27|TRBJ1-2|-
CASSLRTPTNYGYTF
TGTGCCAGCAGTCTCCGGACACCCACTAACTATGGCTACACCTTC
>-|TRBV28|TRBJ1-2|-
CASFSLGGGRAFYGYTF
TGTGCCAGCTTTAGCCTAGGCGGGGGGCGTGCTTTTTATGGCTACACCTTC
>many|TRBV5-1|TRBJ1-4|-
CASSFGGSAEKLFF
TGCGCCAGCAGCTTCGGAGGGTCGGCTGAAAAACTGTTTTTT
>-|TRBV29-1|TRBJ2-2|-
CSVVLRVPGELFF
TGCAGCGTTGTCCTTAGGGTACCCGGGGAGCTGTTTTTT
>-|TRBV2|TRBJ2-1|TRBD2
CASRSTGLAGEHEQFF
TGTGCCAGCAGATCGACGGGACTAGCGGGAGAACATGAGCAGTTCTTC
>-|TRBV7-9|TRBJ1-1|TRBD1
CASSRMSGTDEAFF
TGTGCCAGCAGCCGTATGAGCGGGACAGATGAAGCTTTCTTT